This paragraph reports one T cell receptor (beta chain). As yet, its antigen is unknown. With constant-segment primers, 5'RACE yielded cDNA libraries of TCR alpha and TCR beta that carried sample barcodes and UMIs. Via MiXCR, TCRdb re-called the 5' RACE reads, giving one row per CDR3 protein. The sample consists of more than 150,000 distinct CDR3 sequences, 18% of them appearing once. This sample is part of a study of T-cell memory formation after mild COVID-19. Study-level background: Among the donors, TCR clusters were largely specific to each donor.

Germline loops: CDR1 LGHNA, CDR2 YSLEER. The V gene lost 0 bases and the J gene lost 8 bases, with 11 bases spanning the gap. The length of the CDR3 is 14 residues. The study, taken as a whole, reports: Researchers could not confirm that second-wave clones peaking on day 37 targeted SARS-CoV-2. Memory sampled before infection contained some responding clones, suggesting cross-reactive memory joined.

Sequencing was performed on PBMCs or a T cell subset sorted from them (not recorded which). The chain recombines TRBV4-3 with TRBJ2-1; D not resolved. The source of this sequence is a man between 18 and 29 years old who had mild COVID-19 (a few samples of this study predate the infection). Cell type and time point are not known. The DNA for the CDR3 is TGCGCCAGCAGCCAAGATCCCGCCCCCGATGAGCAGTTCTTC. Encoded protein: CASSQDPAPDEQFF.